This TCR beta chain was found in a study of blood T cell repertoires in COVID-19. Study-level information: Material from acute and convalescent COVID-19 was sourced from the United States, Italy and Spain. PBMCs, B-cell-depleted T cells, or T cells were the source of the cDNA or gDNA that made up the material.

Libraries were prepared by immunoSEQ multiplex PCR; TCRdb keeps only in-frame clonotypes and omits some of them. The data show about 140,000 clones, about four fifths seen once. Deletions cut 6 bases from V and 3 bases from J, with 18 bases between. Per germline, CDR1 MDHEN and CDR2 SYDVKM. This CDR3 comprises 15 residues. The sequencing sample was made of peripheral blood. This chain connects TRBV28 to TRBJ2-7, with D hard to call. The clonotype comes from an elderly man with acute or convalescent COVID-19. CDR3 nucleotides: TGTGCCAGCAGCTCATCAGTGGGCAGCCTCTACGAGCAGTACTTC. Translation gives CASSSSVGSLYEQYF.